The present T cell receptor beta chain was sequenced within a study of T-cell memory formation after mild COVID-19 (dated by TCRdb to 2020 to 2023). Turning to the overall study: TCR sequence clusters from the two donors were found to be largely donor specific. In a couple of donors, T-cell clones that expanded and contracted after mild COVID-19 were followed by sequencing TCRalpha and TCRbeta repertoires longitudinally. Two young, previously healthy adult volunteers made up the cohort, one male and one female.

What the study reported, not specific to this receptor: The study covered only a couple of mild cases, and larger cohorts including severe cases with pre-infection samples were considered necessary. Clones contracting from day 15 to 85 had balanced CD4/CD8 phenotypes, while a second wave expanding from day 15 to 37 was biased towards CD4+. Some responding clones were found in pre-infection memory, which suggests that pre-existing cross-reactive memory T cells took part in the SARS-CoV-2 response. SARS-CoV-2 specificity of the second-wave clones peaking on day 37 was not confirmed. Contracting CD4+ clones turned up mainly in the CM and EM memory subsets, whereas EMRA was where CD8+ clones were enriched.

Ficoll-Paque density gradient centrifugation was the method used to isolate PBMCs. Sequencing relied on an Illumina NovaSeq 6000. Using 5'RACE with constant-segment primers, TCRalpha and TCRbeta cDNA libraries were constructed, with sample barcodes and unique molecular identifiers added in the process. Trizol reagent was used to extract RNA from every sample. Amplification of the libraries took two PCR steps, and the second step added a second sample barcode plus Illumina TruSeq adapters. Sequencing of the libraries was done on an Illumina NovaSeq, producing 2 x 150 bp paired-end reads. The original pipeline was this. Reads were demultiplexed and collapsed into UMI-guided consensus sequences with migec v1.2.7. Using mixcr v2.1.11, UMI consensuses were aligned to TRA and TRB V and J templates and then assembled into clonotypes. Expanded or contracted clonotypes were those called significant by both edgeR and NoisET, with noise models trained on biological replicates. edgeR calls used a false discovery rate-adjusted p below 0.01 and a log2 fold-change threshold of 1. PCA with hierarchical clustering of max-normalized trajectories of the 1000 most abundant clonotypes was used as exploratory dynamics analysis. Separately sequenced CD4+ and CD8+ repertoires were used to assign the CD4 or CD8 phenotype of responding clones. TCRdb reanalyzed the raw reads on its own, using fastp at Q25 for trimming and MiXCR for clone calling, and kept in-frame beta chains. CDR3 protein sequences are deduplicated, and each keeps its most common genes and DNA. TCRdb, not the original authors, processed these V and J calls. This sample has approximately 100,000 distinct CDR3 sequences in its table, and more than 15% of those were observed once. Jointly, the top ten make up 25% to 30% of the sample.

In its sample, this clonotype was seen many times. The specificity of this receptor is unknown. Compared with germline, one end of the junction differs, possibly owing to a read error. The receptor was derived from an adult woman who had mild COVID-19 (a few samples of this study predate the infection). The sample titles of this study are shuffled in the database, so cell type and time point are left out; the donor was told from shared clones. The sample taken for sequencing was PBMCs or a T cell subset sorted from them (not recorded which).

The nucleotide sequence reads as follows: TGTGCCAGCAGTCTAGCGGGAGGCTACCAAGAGACCCAGTACTTC. Its protein reads: CASSLAGGYQETQYF. Recombination connected TRBV12-3 or TRBV12-4 to TRBJ2-5; 11 nucleotides in the junction match TRBD2. The cysteine opens and the phenylalanine closes a CDR3 of 15 amino acids. Of all the DNA, just the CDR3 is kept, 45 bases in frame from base 1.